Here is one T cell receptor beta chain with its context. The data originate from a study of blood T cell repertoires in COVID-19. Overall study: Donors in the United States, Italy and Spain gave samples during acute or convalescent COVID-19. Sources were T cells, B-cell-depleted T cells, or PBMCs; the material itself was cDNA or gDNA.

The age range of participants was roughly 18 to 90 years, with residence in approximately 25 US areas. Assignments of participants to cohorts depended upon their own reported clinical history. This table comes from immunoSEQ multiplex PCR, and its TCRdb copy is limited to in-frame clones, with some not included. The sample has around 54,000 clones, more than 75% seen once. Germline V gene lookup returns CDR1 SGHRS and CDR2 YFSETQ. J gave up 10 bases and V 4 bases, and 7 bases lay outside the gene matches. This CDR3 comprises 14 residues. This TCR derives from a woman between 50 and 59 years old with acute COVID-19. V gene TRBV5-1 combines with J gene TRBJ1-6; 8 positions match TRBD1. Sequences were obtained from PBMCs or T cells enriched from blood (not recorded which). The CDR3 nucleotides read TGCGCCAGCAGCGAGGGACAGGAGCACTCACCCCTCCACTTT. Its translation: CASSEGQEHSPLHF.